These T cell receptor beta chains were read from a single sample in a study of T cells in localized non-small cell lung cancer. The repertoire was sequenced with immunoSEQ multiplex PCR; TCRdb's copy has only in-frame clones and lacks some. The sample yields approximately 83,000 clones, approximately 91% seen once. Specimen: PBMCs, collected before any cancer treatment. The receptors were gathered from a woman aged 35-75 years with stage II squamous cell lung carcinoma. CDR3s include the opening cysteine and the closing phenylalanine or tryptophan. A D gene is named only where the DNA matches it firmly. Not all rows give a size; the values are once, few, many and, for expanded clones, a class.

d_call	v_call	j_call	clone_size	cdr3_aa	cdr3_nt
TRBD2	TRBV5-1	TRBJ2-3	.	CASSRSGTRGLTDTQYF	TGCGCCAGCAGCCGCTCCGGGACTAGGGGTCTCACAGATACGCAGTATTTT
TRBD1	TRBV19	TRBJ1-1	.	CASSRTGRGQSVEAFF	TGTGCCAGTAGTAGGACAGGGCGGGGGCAGTCAGTTGAAGCTTTCTTT
.	TRBV10-3	TRBJ1-1	.	CAIREGPSNTEAFF	TGTGCCATCAGGGAGGGGCCATCGAACACTGAAGCTTTCTTT
TRBD1	TRBV30	TRBJ1-1	.	CACRQGNTEAFF	TGTGCCTGCAGACAGGGGAACACTGAAGCTTTCTTT
.	TRBV27	TRBJ1-2	.	CASSFRDGFGYTF	TGTGCCAGCAGTTTCCGGGATGGGTTCGGCTACACCTTC
.	TRBV6-5	TRBJ2-5	once	CASSPIGRNQETQYF	TGTGCCAGCAGTCCGATTGGACGGAACCAAGAGACCCAGTACTTC
.	TRBV19	TRBJ1-5	.	CATLETGYSNQPQHF	TGTGCCACTCTAGAGACAGGATATAGCAATCAGCCCCAGCATTTT
.	TRBV5-1	TRBJ1-1	once	CASRMGRVNTEAFF	TGCGCCAGCAGGATGGGGAGGGTGAACACTGAAGCTTTCTTT
.	TRBV6-1	TRBJ2-7	.	CASSYDRAYEQYF	TGTGCCAGCAGCTATGACAGAGCCTACGAGCAGTACTTC
.	TRBV10-1	TRBJ2-1	.	CASSEKTGGNEQFF	TGCGCCAGCAGTGAGAAGACTGGGGGGAATGAGCAGTTCTTC
.	TRBV7-9	TRBJ2-7	.	CASSLGTVPYEQYF	TGTGCCAGCAGCTTAGGGACGGTTCCCTACGAGCAGTACTTC
TRBD1	TRBV2	TRBJ1-1	.	CATGGSNTEAFF	TGTGCCACAGGGGGCTCGAACACTGAAGCTTTCTTT
.	TRBV5-1	TRBJ1-1	once	CASSPQDSTFDEAFF	TGCGCCAGCAGCCCGCAAGACAGTACTTTTGATGAAGCTTTCTTT
.	TRBV10-3	TRBJ1-1	.	CAISDKGGTEAFF	TGTGCCATCAGTGATAAAGGGGGCACTGAAGCTTTCTTT
TRBD1	TRBV7-6	TRBJ2-7	.	CASSGRDRGLYEQYF	TGTGCCAGCAGCGGCCGGGACAGGGGGCTTTACGAGCAGTACTTC
.	TRBV6-6	TRBJ2-7	.	CASTDRWISEQYF	TGTGCCAGCACAGACAGGTGGATCTCCGAGCAGTACTTC
.	TRBV14	TRBJ2-1	.	CASSQIPGEQFF	TGTGCCAGCAGCCAGATCCCCGGCGAGCAGTTCTTC